This T cell receptor beta chain was found in a study of T cell clones after liver transplantation. Whole-study findings and limits: Graft donor-reactive T cells possibly entered the graft instead of undergoing deletion.

Concerning this clone: Its antigen is not identified.

Some clones are missing from TCRdb's copy, which holds only in-frame ones; the method was immunoSEQ multiplex PCR. The table records around 20,000 clones, roughly 88% of them present only once. The germline V gene encodes CDR1 MDHEN and CDR2 SYDVKM. The CDR3 is 11 residues long. The V end was cut by 7 bases, the J end by 5 bases, with 8 bases between. The origin of this receptor is a human donor who received a liver transplant. Sequenced here: CD8+ T cells from blood, sampled before liver transplant. The gene calls are TRBV28 and TRBJ1-1, with D uncertain. Written as DNA, the CDR3 is TGTGCCAGCACCCTCGCTACTGAAGCTTTCTTT. Translation: CASTLATEAFF.